This T cell receptor (beta chain) was sequenced in a study of cytomegalovirus exposure and HLA in healthy donors. General study points: TCR beta V- and J-gene trimming was later associated with a missense DCLRE1C variant. A later analysis reportedly found that, within productive TCRs, an Asian-associated ancestry cluster had fewer N-insertions than the mean observed across the approximately 700 donors.

The PCR contained 60 Vbeta and 13 Jbeta primers. The repertoire was sequenced with immunoSEQ multiplex PCR; TCRdb's copy has only in-frame clones and lacks some. The sample carries more than 80,000 clones, roughly 70% recorded once. This clone appeared a few times. What it recognizes is unknown. This sample includes further DNA sequences coding for the same CDR3. The CDR3 length is 13 residues. Germline CDR1 and CDR2: SGHTA and FQGTGA. V lost 5 bases and J 1 base, leaving 7 bases between the germline ends. This TCR was sampled from a male donor in good health and CMV-seropositive. V is TRBV7-3 and J is TRBJ2-3, with D maybe TRBD2 (5 bases). Sequencing input: PBMCs. The CDR3 nucleotides are TGTGCCAGCAGCCTACTAGGCACAGATACGCAGTATTTT. This sequence encodes CASSLLGTDTQYF.